The following is a T cell receptor (beta chain) sequence with its context. V gave up 6 bases and J gave up 7 bases; unmatched junction bases: 6. The CDR3 runs 13 residues. Germline-derived CDR1 and CDR2 are SEHNR and FQNEAQ (reference sequence). The source of the sample is a study of T cell responses to AZD1222 COVID-19 vaccine. This table comes from immunoSEQ multiplex PCR, and its TCRdb copy is limited to in-frame clones, with some not included. The table records roughly 150,000 clones, around 92% of them present only once. V gene TRBV7-9 combines with J gene TRBJ2-1, with TRBD1 matching over 7 bases. The sequence was collected from an adult in good health. The sample was peripheral blood, taken on day 0 of AZD1222 vaccination. CDR3 bases: TGTGCCAGCAGTCATGGGACAGTAAATGAGCAGTTCTTC. This sequence encodes CASSHGTVNEQFF.